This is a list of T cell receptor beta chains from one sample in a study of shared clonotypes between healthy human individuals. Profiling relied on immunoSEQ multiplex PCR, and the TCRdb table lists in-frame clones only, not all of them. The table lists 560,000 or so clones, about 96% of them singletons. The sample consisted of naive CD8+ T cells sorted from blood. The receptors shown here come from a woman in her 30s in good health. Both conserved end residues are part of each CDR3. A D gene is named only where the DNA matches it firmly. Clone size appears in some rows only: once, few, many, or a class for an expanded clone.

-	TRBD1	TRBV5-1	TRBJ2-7	TGCGCCAGCAGCTTGGACAGGGGGATATACGAGCAGTACTTC	CASSLDRGIYEQYF
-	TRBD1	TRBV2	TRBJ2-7	TGTGCCAGCAGCCTACAGGGGTCCCGTTCCTACGAGCAGTACTTC	CASSLQGSRSYEQYF
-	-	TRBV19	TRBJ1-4	TGTGCCAGTAGTTATGGGGAAAAACTGTTTTTT	CASSYGEKLFF
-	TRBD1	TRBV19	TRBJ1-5	TGTGCCAGTAGTATTCCTTGGGACAGTAATGAGCCCCAGCATTTT	CASSIPWDSNEPQHF
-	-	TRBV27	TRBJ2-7	TGTGCCAGCAGTTTCGGGTCGCTCTACGAGCAGTACTTC	CASSFGSLYEQYF
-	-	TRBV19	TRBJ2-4	TGTGCCATCTCGGACTCGAAAAACATTCAGTACTTC	CAISDSKNIQYF
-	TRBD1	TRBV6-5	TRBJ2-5	TGTGCCAGCAGTCCCAGGGGGACCCAAGAGACCCAGTACTTC	CASSPRGTQETQYF
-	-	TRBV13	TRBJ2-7	TGTGCCAGCAGCTTAAAAAGCTCCTACGAGCAGTACTTC	CASSLKSSYEQYF
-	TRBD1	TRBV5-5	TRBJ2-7	TGTGCCAGCAGCTTGGGGGGCGAGGGGACAGGGGACTACGAGCAGTACTTC	CASSLGGEGTGDYEQYF
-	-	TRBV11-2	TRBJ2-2	TGTGCCAGCAGCATAGACACAAACACCGGGGAGCTGTTTTTT	CASSIDTNTGELFF
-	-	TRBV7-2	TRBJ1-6	TGTGCCAGCAGCTCCCGCCTTGAGTCCCTAGTCGATAATTCACCCCTCCACTTT	CASSSRLESLVDNSPLHF
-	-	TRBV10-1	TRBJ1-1	TGCGCCAGCAGTGAGACCCGTCGGACTGAAGCTTTCTTT	CASSETRRTEAFF
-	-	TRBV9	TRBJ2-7	TGTGCCAGCAGCGCGGGCGATTTATACGAGCAGTACTTC	CASSAGDLYEQYF
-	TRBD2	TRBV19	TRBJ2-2	TGTGCCAGTAGTATAGAGGCTAGCGGGAGGGCTCCCCAAGCCGGGGAGCTGTTTTTT	CASSIEASGRAPQAGELFF
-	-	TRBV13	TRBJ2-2	TGTGCCAGCAGCAAAACAGGGCCGGGGACCGGGGAGCTGTTTTTT	CASSKTGPGTGELFF
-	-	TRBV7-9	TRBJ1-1	TGTGCCAGCAGCTTAGCGCAGGGGCTGAACACTGAAGCTTTCTTT	CASSLAQGLNTEAFF
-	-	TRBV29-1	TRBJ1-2	TGCAGCGTTGAGTTTATCGCTCCCCAAGGCTACACCTTC	CSVEFIAPQGYTF
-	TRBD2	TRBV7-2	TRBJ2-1	TGTGCCAGCAGCTTAGGAGCGGGAGATTCCTACAATGAGCAGTTCTTC	CASSLGAGDSYNEQFF
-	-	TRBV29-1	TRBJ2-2	TGCAGCGTTGAAGCACAGAAGAACACCGGGGAGCTGTTTTTT	CSVEAQKNTGELFF
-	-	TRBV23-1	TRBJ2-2	TGCGCCAGCACCTACTCGATGACAGTTCACACCGGGGAGCTGTTTTTT	CASTYSMTVHTGELFF
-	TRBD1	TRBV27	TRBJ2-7	TGTGCCAGCAGTTCCGACAGGGGAGTAAACGAGCAGTACTTC	CASSSDRGVNEQYF
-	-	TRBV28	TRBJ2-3	TGTGCCAGCAGCCCGCTTGACAGGATGCGGAGAGATACGCAGTATTTT	CASSPLDRMRRDTQYF
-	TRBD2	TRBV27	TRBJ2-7	TGTGCCAGCAGTCCAGCGGGAGACTCCTACGAGCAGTACTTC	CASSPAGDSYEQYF
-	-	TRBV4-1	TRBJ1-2	TGCGCCAGCAGTGAGGGTGCCGCGATTGTCTATGGCTACACCTTC	CASSEGAAIVYGYTF
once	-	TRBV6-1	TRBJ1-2	TGTGCCAGCAGTGAACTGGTGGAGAAGTATGGCTACACCTTC	CASSELVEKYGYTF
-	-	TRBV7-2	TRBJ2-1	TGTGCCAGCAGCTTAGCGACTCGTAATGAGCAGTTCTTC	CASSLATRNEQFF
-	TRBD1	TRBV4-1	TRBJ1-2	TGCGCCAGCAGCCCACCAGGACAGGGGGCGGAGGGCTACACCTTC	CASSPPGQGAEGYTF
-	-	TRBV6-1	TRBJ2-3	TGTGCCAGCAGTTCGTCGGCGGACTCAGATACGCAGTATTTT	CASSSSADSDTQYF
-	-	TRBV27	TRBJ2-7	TGTGCCAGCAGTTTATCGGCCAGGGTGGGCTACGAGCAGTACTTC	CASSLSARVGYEQYF
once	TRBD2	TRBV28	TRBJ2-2	TGTGCCAGCAGTTTAGGGACTAGCGGGAGAACCGGGGAGCTGTTTTTT	CASSLGTSGRTGELFF
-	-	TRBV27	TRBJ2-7	TGTGCCAGCAGTTCGGGTCTCGAGCAGTACTTC	CASSSGLEQYF
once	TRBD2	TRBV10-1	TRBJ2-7	TGCGCCAGCAGTGAGGGGACTAGCGGGAGCGTGCAGTACTTC	CASSEGTSGSVQYF
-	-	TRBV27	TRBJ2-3	TGTGCCAGCAGTCAGGTTCCCAGGGAGGCAGATACGCAGTATTTT	CASSQVPREADTQYF
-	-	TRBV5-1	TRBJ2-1	TGCGCCAGCAGCAACAAGTCAGCATACAATGAGCAGTTCTTC	CASSNKSAYNEQFF
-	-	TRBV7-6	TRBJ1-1	TGTGCCAGCAGCTTAAATCGCGCCACTGAAGCTTTCTTT	CASSLNRATEAFF
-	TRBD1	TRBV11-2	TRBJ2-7	TGTGCCAGCAGCTTGGGGACAGGGGTCTACGAGCAGTACTTC	CASSLGTGVYEQYF
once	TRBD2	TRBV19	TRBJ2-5	TGTGCCAGTACCCGAGGGACTAGCGGCCCCGAGGGCCAAGAGACCCAGTACTTC	CASTRGTSGPEGQETQYF
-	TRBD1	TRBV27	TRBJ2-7	TGTGCCAGCAGTTTAGTGGGACAGGGGGCCTACGAGCAGTACTTC	CASSLVGQGAYEQYF
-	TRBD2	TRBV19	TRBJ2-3	TGTGCCAGTAGTATTAGCGGGAGTACAGATACGCAGTATTTT	CASSISGSTDTQYF
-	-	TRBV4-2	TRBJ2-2	TGTGCCAGCAGCCAAGAGGGGGGGCCGTCTGGGGAGCTGTTTTTT	CASSQEGGPSGELFF
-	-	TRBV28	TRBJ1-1	TGTGCCAGCACCTCCGACACTGAAGCTTTCTTT	CASTSDTEAFF
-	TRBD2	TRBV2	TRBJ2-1	TGTGCCAGCAGTGAATCTAGCGGGAGATCTAACAATGAGCAGTTCTTC	CASSESSGRSNNEQFF
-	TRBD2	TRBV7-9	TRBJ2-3	TGTGCCAGCAGTCTACTAGCGGATACGCAGTATTTT	CASSLLADTQYF
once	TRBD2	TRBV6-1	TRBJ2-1	TGTGCCAGCAGTGAATGGCTAGCGGGAAGCAATGAGCAGTTCTTC	CASSEWLAGSNEQFF
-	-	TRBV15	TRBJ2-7	TGTGCCACCAGCAGCGCCTCGGGGGACTTCGAGCAGTACTTC	CATSSASGDFEQYF
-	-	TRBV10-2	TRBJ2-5	TGCGCCAGCAGTGAGTTATATCAAGAGACCCAGTACTTC	CASSELYQETQYF
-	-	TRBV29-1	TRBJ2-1	TGCAGCGTTGAACGGCGGAATGAGCAGTTCTTC	CSVERRNEQFF
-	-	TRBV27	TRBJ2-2	TGTGCCAGCAGTTCCGGGGCGAACACCGGGGAGCTGTTTTTT	CASSSGANTGELFF
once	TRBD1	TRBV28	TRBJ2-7	TGTGCCAGCAGTTTCCCTGCGGAGGACAGGGTCCTCCACGAGCAGTACTTC	CASSFPAEDRVLHEQYF
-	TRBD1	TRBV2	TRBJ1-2	TGTGCCAGCAGTGGTCAGGGGGCTGGGGGCTACACCTTC	CASSGQGAGGYTF
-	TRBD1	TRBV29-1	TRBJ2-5	TGCAGCGTTGAAGAACAGGGGAGTGGGGAGACCCAGTACTTC	CSVEEQGSGETQYF
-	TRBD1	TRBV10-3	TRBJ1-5	TGTGCCATCAGTGAGCAGGGGGTAAGCAATCAGCCCCAGCATTTT	CAISEQGVSNQPQHF